This record concerns one TCR beta chain sequence. What it recognizes is unknown. Primers: 60 Vbeta forward and 13 Jbeta reverse. This table comes from immunoSEQ multiplex PCR, and its TCRdb copy is limited to in-frame clones, with some not included. The sample records more than 150,000 clones, about 80% being singletons. The entry originates in a study of cytomegalovirus exposure and HLA in healthy donors. Study-wide points: HLA allele associations emerged for some 16,000 TCR beta sequences in a later analysis, at 0.05 false discovery rate. Earlier analysis looked at TCR beta V segments, and most were productive about 90% or about 30% of the time.

The germline V gene encodes CDR1 SGDLS and CDR2 YYNGEE. This CDR3 comprises 15 residues. After removal of 3 bases from V and 9 bases from J, the junction contained 13 bases not matched to a gene. There were likely unrecorded immune exposures, though donors were nominally healthy when sampled. V gene TRBV9 combines with J gene TRBJ2-7, with 9 bases that match TRBD2. Sequenced input: PBMCs. This TCR was sampled from a man in his late teens or twenties in good health and CMV-seronegative. CDR3 residues: CASSDEAIAGAVQYF. The CDR3 nucleotides are TGTGCCAGCAGCGATGAAGCTATAGCGGGAGCTGTGCAGTACTTC.